The 8 T cell receptor beta chains reported below all come from one sample, sequenced in a study of shared clonotypes between healthy human individuals. Method: immunoSEQ multiplex PCR; TCRdb's copy keeps in-frame clones and lacks some. The sample comprises 2 million to 3 million clones, approximately 93% of which are singletons, and approximately 0.36% rests with the top ten. The sequenced material came from naive CD4+ T cells from PBMCs. Subset defined: CD45RA+ positively selected. All receptors derive from a man in his late teens or twenties in good health. Some clones in this sample may be carry-over from other donors' samples.

The chain employs TRBV7-9 and TRBJ2-5; perhaps TRBD1 as D (5 bases). CDR3 size: 13 residues. In germline, CDR1 is SEHNR, CDR2 FQNEAQ (reference sequence). The V gene lost 4 bases and the J gene lost 1 base, with 7 bases spanning the gap. Here the CDR3 reads CASSYDSQETQYF. The CDR3 DNA reads as TGTGCCAGCAGCTACGACAGCCAAGAGACCCAGTACTTC.

In nucleotides, the CDR3 is TGTGCCAGCAGCTTACGGGGCTATACGCTCTACGAGCAGTACTTC. It is translated as CASSLRGYTLYEQYF. This rearrangement joins TRBV7-2 to TRBJ2-7; D tentatively fits TRBD1 or TRBD2 (5 bases each). This CDR3 has 15 residues. CDR1 and CDR2 from the germline V gene are SGHTA and FQGNSA. V gave up 2 bases and J gave up 3 bases, with 14 bases separating them.

The chain links TRBV7-2 to TRBJ1-1; D remains ambiguous. Per germline, CDR1 SGHTA and CDR2 FQGNSA. This CDR3 region has 15 residues. The germline V and J ends were trimmed by 1 base and 1 base, with 10 bases remaining between them. In nucleotides, the CDR3 is TGTGCCAGCAGCTTAGTCGTAGACGGGAACACTGAAGCTTTCTTT. Encoded protein: CASSLVVDGNTEAFF.

The chain joins TRBV10-3 to TRBJ2-6; 9 positions match TRBD1. V was clipped by 3 bases and J by 1 base; unmatched bases: 4. This CDR3 comprises 17 residues. Germline CDR1 and CDR2: ENHRY and SYGVKD. The CDR3 region is CAISEDRGRSGANVLTF. The CDR3 nucleotides read TGTGCCATCAGTGAAGACAGGGGGAGGTCTGGGGCCAACGTCCTGACTTTC.

The V and J genes are TRBV30 and TRBJ1-3; 7 bases map to TRBD1. The CDR3 loop spans 13 amino acids. Germline values: CDR1 GTSNPN, CDR2 SVGIG (reference sequence). Germline trimming cut 5 bases from V and 4 bases from J; bases unmatched to any gene: 5. CDR3: CAWATGAGNTIYF. CDR3 bases: TGTGCCTGGGCCACAGGGGCCGGAAACACCATATATTTT.

Points on this clone: The same CDR3 also results from other DNA sequences found in this sample. V usage is TRBV18 and J usage is TRBJ1-3; D might be TRBD1 (5 bases). The germline gives CDR1 KGHSH, CDR2 LQKENI. Between the trimmed V and J ends, which lost 0 bases and 0 bases, there was a span of 9 bases. The CDR3 runs to 16 residues. CDR3 nucleotides: TGTGCCAGCTCACCACCGTCGGGGGACTCTGGAAACACCATATATTTT. Its translation is CASSPPSGDSGNTIYF. The full variable domain, rest sourced from reference TRBV18 and TRBJ1-3, is NAGVMQNPRHLVRRRGQEARLRCSPMKGHSHVYWYRQLPEEGLKFMVYLQKENIIDESGMPKERFSAEFPKEGPSILRIQQVVRGDSAAYFCASSPPSGDSGNTIYFGEGSWLTVV.

This chain connects TRBV11-2 to TRBJ1-3; TRBD1 might be the D (5 bases). The CDR3 extends over 15 amino acids. V was shortened by 2 bases and J by 2 bases, with 10 bases between the two germline ends. Germline V gives CDR1 SGHAT, CDR2 FQNNGV. In nucleotides, the CDR3 is TGTGCCAGCAGCTTAACTAGGGGTACTGGAAACACCATATATTTT. Protein sequence: CASSLTRGTGNTIYF.

The sample holds one count of this clone. The CDR3 protein is CASSLRSFGLTEAFF. The CDR3 DNA reads as TGTGCCAGCAGCTTAAGGTCTTTTGGGTTAACTGAAGCTTTCTTT. V gene TRBV7-2 combines with J gene TRBJ1-1; D uncertain. The CDR3 runs to 15 residues. The ends were cut back, 2 bases at V and 5 bases at J, with 15 bases in the middle. Germline-derived CDR1 and CDR2 are SGHTA and FQGNSA.